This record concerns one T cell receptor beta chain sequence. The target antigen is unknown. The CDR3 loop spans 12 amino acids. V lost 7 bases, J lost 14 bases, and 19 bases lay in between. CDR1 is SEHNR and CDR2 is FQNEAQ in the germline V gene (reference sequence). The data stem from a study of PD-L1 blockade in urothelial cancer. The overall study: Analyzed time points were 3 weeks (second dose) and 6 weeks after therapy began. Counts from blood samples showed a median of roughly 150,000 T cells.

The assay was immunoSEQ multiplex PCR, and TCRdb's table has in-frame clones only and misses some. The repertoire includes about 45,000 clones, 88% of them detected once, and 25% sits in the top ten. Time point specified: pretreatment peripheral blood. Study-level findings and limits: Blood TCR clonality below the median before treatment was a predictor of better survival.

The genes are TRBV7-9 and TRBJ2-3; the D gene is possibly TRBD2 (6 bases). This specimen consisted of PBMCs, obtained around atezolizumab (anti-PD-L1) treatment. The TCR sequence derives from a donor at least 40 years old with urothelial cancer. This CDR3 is CASTPEGRIRYF. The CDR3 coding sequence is TGTGCCAGCACCCCCGAGGGGAGGATAAGGTATTTT.